The present entry profiles one T cell receptor beta chain with its context. Its cognate antigen is unknown. A library of TCRbeta sequences, prepared with unique molecular identifiers, was generated. MiXCR, applied by TCRdb to the PCR reads, yields one record per CDR3 protein. Among about 510,000 distinct CDR3 sequences, roughly 10% were seen once, and the ten largest hold 14%. This record comes from a study of T-cell reconstitution after alpha-beta-depleted transplantation in children. Findings and caveats of the study: T cells produced anew were the main source of T-cell counts and diversity one year after transplant.

Trimming removed 5 bases at V and 1 base at J, with 11 bases between. This CDR3 contains 13 residues. The V gene's germline CDR1 is DFQATT and CDR2 SNEGSKA (reference sequence). Sample: PBMCs, mostly from graft donor cells, taken 180 days after TCRalphabeta/CD19-depleted stem cell transplant. The sequence came from a female patient aged 2 to 10 who had a stem cell transplant for aplastic anemia, so the T cells may come from the graft donor. This sequence joins TRBV20-1 and TRBJ1-1, with a weak D call TRBD1 (5 bases). The CDR3 DNA reads TGCAGTGCTGGGACCCTCCCGAACACTGAAGCTTTCTTT. The encoded protein is CSAGTLPNTEAFF.